The 28 T cell receptor beta chains below all came from one sample that was sequenced in a study of Graves' ophthalmopathy and Graves' hyperthyroidism (dated by TCRdb to 2016 to 2018). TCRdb shows the sequencer as Illumina HiSeq 2000. For repertoire sequencing, TCR beta CDR3 regions were amplified from RNA transcripts. The first round of RT-PCR was done with HTBI primers and the Qiagen OneStep RT-PCR kit, and was followed by a second round of multiplex PCR, then size selection and purification. TCRdb trimmed public reads at Q25 via fastp, called clones via MiXCR and kept in-frame beta chains. Every entry covers one CDR3 protein and lists the most common genes and DNA from its rows. The sample includes 350,000 to 450,000 distinct CDR3 sequences, with 18% observed a single time. The ten largest clones take up 1.5% to 2% of the sample. Sequenced input: peripheral blood. The receptors were gathered from a woman between 18 and 29 years old with Graves' ophthalmopathy. Donor details come from another sample of the same person, matched by shared clones.

This clonotype was observed at least ten times. The V gene is TRBV2, the J gene TRBJ1-5; TRBD1 might be the D (5 bases). CDR1 SNHLY and CDR2 FYNNEI come from the germline V gene. V was shortened by 2 bases and J by 6 bases, with 17 bases between the two germline ends. The CDR3 length is 16 residues. The CDR3, as DNA: TGTGCCAGCAGTGAAATGCGGTGGGACTCGGGTCAGCCCCAGCATTTT. This sequence encodes CASSEMRWDSGQPQHF.

The chain is built from TRBV10-3 and TRBJ2-1; 7 bases map to TRBD2. CDR3 size: 16 residues. CDR1 is ENHRY, CDR2 SYGVKD, per germline. With V trimmed by 0 bases and J by 3 bases, 5 bases remained unmatched. CDR3 DNA: TGTGCCATCAGTGAGTCCAGCGGGAAAAACTACAATGAGCAGTTCTTC. Protein: CAISESSGKNYNEQFF.

This clonotype was observed at least ten times. The rearrangement uses TRBV11-2 and TRBJ2-5; D might be TRBD1 or TRBD2, each matching 6 bases. The CDR3 is 17 amino acids. Trimming stripped 5 bases from V and 1 base from J, with 20 bases between. The germline V gene encodes CDR1 SGHAT and CDR2 FQNNGV. CDR3 sequence: CASSLKRGQGIQETQYF. CDR3 in DNA: TGTGCCAGCAGCCTAAAACGGGGGCAGGGGATCCAAGAGACCCAGTACTTC.

V and J are TRBV6-1 and TRBJ2-7, with 7 bases lining up with TRBD1. Germline trimming cut 6 bases from V and 3 bases from J; bases unmatched to any gene: 5. CDR1 MNHNS and CDR2 SASEGT come from the germline V gene. This CDR3 spans 13 amino acids. The CDR3 sequence is CASSGQVGYEQYF. The CDR3 DNA reads as TGTGCCAGCAGCGGACAGGTCGGCTACGAGCAGTACTTC.

This clonotype was counted ten times or more. This chain connects TRBV2 to TRBJ1-1; tentatively, D is TRBD1 (5 bases). V lost 10 bases and J lost 1, with 13 bases in between. The V gene's germline CDR1 is SNHLY and CDR2 FYNNEI. CDR3 size: 13 residues. CDR3 loop: CAIQRTGNTEAFF. The CDR3 DNA follows: TGTGCCATCCAAAGAACAGGGAACACTGAAGCTTTCTTT.

This rearrangement joins TRBV24-1 to TRBJ2-2; 8 positions agree with TRBD2. CDR3 size: 18 residues. Germline trimming cut 4 bases from V and 6 bases from J; bases unmatched to any gene: 15. Germline V CDR1 and CDR2: KGHDR, SFDVKD. The CDR3 loop is CATSDAGGGSISAGELFF. The CDR3 coding sequence is TGTGCCACCAGTGACGCCGGGGGGGGCTCAATTTCGGCCGGGGAGCTGTTTTTT.

At least ten counts were recorded for this clonotype. The rearrangement links TRBV19 to TRBJ2-5; D might be TRBD1 (5 bases). This CDR3 region has 12 residues. CDR1 is LNHDA and CDR2 is SQIVND in the germline V gene (reference sequence). Trimming cost V 1 base and J 5 bases, with 5 bases left between them. The CDR3, as DNA: TGTGCCAGTAGTATAGGGGGCGAGACCCAGTACTTC. It translates to CASSIGGETQYF.

This clonotype was seen many times. The chain joins TRBV20-1 to TRBJ1-6; D not certain. V lost 6 bases and J 9 bases, leaving 21 bases between the germline ends. Per the germline V gene, CDR1 is DFQATT and CDR2 is SNEGSKA (reference sequence). This CDR3 region has 15 residues. The CDR3 loop reads CSAQKAPSGSSPLHF. The DNA for the CDR3 is TGCAGTGCCCAAAAGGCCCCCAGCGGGAGTTCACCCCTCCACTTT.

As concerns this clonotype: The junction does not match germline at one end; this may be a read error. The V gene is TRBV28, the J gene TRBJ2-7; D gene ambiguous. The V gene's germline CDR1 is MDHEN and CDR2 SYDVKM. The CDR3 covers 13 residues. The CDR3 DNA follows: TGTGCCATCAGTTTTCAGAACTCCTACGAGCAGTACTTC. Amino acid sequence: CAISFQNSYEQYF.

The table lists this clonotype with many counts. The chain employs TRBV6-1 and TRBJ2-5; the match to TRBD2 covers 10 bases. CDR1 and CDR2 from the germline V gene are MNHNS and SASEGT. With 2 bases clipped from V and 5 bases from J, the junction kept 17 bases outside the gene matches. The CDR3 extends over 19 amino acids. CDR3 DNA: TGTGCCAGCAGTGAATTATCGAGCGGGAGGACTAGCGGAAGGGAGACCCAGTACTTC. It codes for CASSELSSGRTSGRETQYF.

This clonotype occurred many times. The chain joins TRBV30 to TRBJ1-6, with 8 bases that match TRBD1. This CDR3 is 15 amino acids long. J gave up 7 bases and V 0 bases, and 5 bases lay outside the gene matches. Germline V gene lookup returns CDR1 GTSNPN and CDR2 SVGIG (reference sequence). The CDR3 DNA sequence: TGTGCCTGGAGTGTCACGGACAGGGTAAATTCACCCCTCCACTTT. Its protein product is CAWSVTDRVNSPLHF. The variable domain in full, with the rest retrieved from reference TRBV30 and TRBJ1-6, is SQTIHQWPATLVQPVGSPLSLECTVEGTSNPNLYWYRQAAGRGLQLLFYSVGIGQISSEVPQNLSASRPQDRQFILSSKKLLLSDSGFYLCAWSVTDRVNSPLHFGNGTRLTVT.

Many counts were recorded for this clonotype. The chain is built from TRBV6-1 and TRBJ1-2; D not certain. Trimming pared 6 bases from V and 5 bases from J, leaving 13 bases between. CDR1 and CDR2 from the germline V gene are MNHNS and SASEGT. This CDR3 is 13 amino acids long. CDR3 bases: TGTGCCAGCAGGAAAGACACGGGATATGGCTACACCTTC. This gives the protein CASRKDTGYGYTF.

The genes are TRBV6-1 and TRBJ2-5; 8 positions agree with TRBD1. The V segment lost 6 bases and the J segment 4 bases; nucleotides outside the gene matches: 13. CDR1 and CDR2 from the germline V gene are MNHNS and SASEGT. The CDR3 has 16 amino acids. The CDR3 nucleotides are TGTGCCAGCAGGGCACCGGACAGGGCCAGGAGAGAGACCCAGTACTTC. It specifies CASRAPDRARRETQYF.

The chain joins TRBV9 to TRBJ1-1; tentative D call: TRBD1 (6 bases). The CDR3 has 13 residues. The germline V and J ends were trimmed by 3 bases and 8 bases, with 14 bases remaining between them. Germline CDR1 is SGDLS and CDR2 is YYNGEE. As DNA, the CDR3 is TGTGCCAGCAGCGGAGTCGGGCAGGGGGAAGCTTTCTTT. This translates into CASSGVGQGEAFF. The full variable domain, rest sourced from reference TRBV9 and TRBJ1-1, is DSGVTQTPKHLITATGQRVTLRCSPRSGDLSVYWYQQSLDQGLQFLIQYYNGEERAKGNILERFSAQQFPDLHSELNLSSLELGDSALYFCASSGVGQGEAFFGQGTRLTVV.

This clonotype came up many times. V and J are TRBV18 and TRBJ2-4, with D perhaps TRBD1 (5 bases). The CDR3 has 16 residues. V lost 1 base to trimming and J lost 3 bases, with 13 bases between them. Germline-derived CDR1 and CDR2 are KGHSH and LQKENI. The CDR3 protein is CASSPRWEGDKNIQYF. The CDR3 nucleotides read TGTGCCAGCTCACCACGGTGGGAAGGGGACAAAAACATTCAGTACTTC.

This clonotype was recorded many times. J is TRBJ1-2 and V is TRBV19, with D perhaps TRBD1 (5 bases). Per germline, CDR1 LNHDA and CDR2 SQIVND (reference sequence). Trimming removed 3 bases at V and 2 bases at J, with 10 bases between. This CDR3 has 14 amino acids. In DNA, the CDR3 is TGTGCCAGTAGTATCGGGACCGGGAACTATGGCTACACCTTC. Its translation is CASSIGTGNYGYTF.

V gene TRBV6-1 combines with J gene TRBJ1-5; TRBD1 aligns across 8 bases. Germline values: CDR1 MNHNS, CDR2 SASEGT. This CDR3 has 15 residues. The J segment lost 7 bases and the V segment lost 0 bases, leaving 5 bases of the junction unmatched. CDR3 nucleotides: TGTGCCAGCAGTGAAGCGCGGACAGGGTACCAGCCCCAGCATTTT. This encodes CASSEARTGYQPQHF.

This clonotype was counted at least ten times. The chain combines TRBV18 with TRBJ1-1; maybe TRBD1 (6 bases). The CDR3 runs to 13 residues. Per the germline V gene, CDR1 is KGHSH and CDR2 is LQKENI. V lost 3 bases and J lost 6, with 11 bases in between. The CDR3, as DNA: TGTGCCAGCTCACCTCCCGACAGGCCTGAAGCTTTCTTT. Translating it yields CASSPPDRPEAFF.

This rearrangement joins TRBV5-8 to TRBJ1-1; D unresolved. V was trimmed by 3 bases and J by 6 bases, leaving 3 bases between them. Germline V gives CDR1 SGHTS, CDR2 YDEGEE. CDR3 size: 10 residues. Here the CDR3 reads CASSSPEAFF. The CDR3 DNA is TGTGCCAGCAGCTCCCCTGAAGCTTTCTTT.

This sequence joins TRBV12-3 or TRBV12-4 and TRBJ1-1; perhaps TRBD1 as D (5 bases). The CDR3 is 14 amino acids. V lost 7 bases and J 5 bases, leaving 17 bases between the germline ends. The CDR3 DNA sequence: TGTGCCAGCATCAGATCCGGGGGGGAGACTGAAGCTTTCTTT. It yields the protein CASIRSGGETEAFF.

This clonotype was recorded at least ten times. The chain combines TRBV28 with TRBJ1-6, with 8 bases identical to TRBD1. Germline-derived CDR1 and CDR2 are MDHEN and SYDVKM. With V trimmed by 5 bases and J by 7 bases, 10 bases remained unmatched. This CDR3 region has 16 residues. CDR3 sequence: CASSLRTGRKNSPLHF. CDR3 DNA: TGTGCCAGCAGTCTACGGACAGGGAGGAAAAATTCACCCCTCCACTTT.

To note about this clonotype: A much larger clone lies a single base off, so this may be a read error. J is TRBJ1-1 and V is TRBV30, with D hard to call. The CDR3 totals 12 residues. From germline, CDR1 is GTSNPN and CDR2 SVGIG (reference sequence). The CDR3: CAWSVPSREALF. For the CDR3, the DNA is TGTGCCTGGAGTGTCCCTTCCCGGGAGGCTTTATTT.

This clonotype was seen repeatedly, ten times or more. The rearrangement links TRBV7-2 to TRBJ1-3; D gene uncertain. The CDR3 loop spans 13 amino acids. Germline CDR1 reads SGHTA; CDR2 reads FQGNSA. Deletions cut 4 bases from V and 4 bases from J, with 8 bases between. CDR3 DNA: TGTGCCAGCAGCTCTCGGCCCGGAAACACCATATATTTT. Translating it yields CASSSRPGNTIYF.

This clonotype was recorded many times. The chain combines TRBV5-1 with TRBJ1-1; D uncertain. CDR3 length: 14 residues. The ends were cut back, 7 bases at V and 2 bases at J, with 15 bases in the middle. CDR1 is SGHRS, CDR2 YFSETQ, per germline. The CDR3 reads CASHGLYGNTEAFF. The CDR3 DNA sequence: TGCGCCAGCCACGGTCTCTATGGAAACACTGAAGCTTTCTTT.

This clonotype was detected many times. In DNA, the CDR3 is TGTGCCAGCACCACAGGGGCCCTAGGGGGGACCCAGTACTTC. This translates into CASTTGALGGTQYF. The rearrangement uses TRBV28 and TRBJ2-5; 7 nucleotides line up with TRBD1. The length of the CDR3 is 14 residues. V dropped 7 bases and J dropped 7; count of bases not matched to a gene: 12. Germline CDR1 is MDHEN and CDR2 is SYDVKM.

This clonotype was detected ten times or more. The V gene is TRBV29-1, the J gene TRBJ2-7; possible D gene TRBD2, 6 bases. The germline V and J ends were trimmed by 3 bases and 0 bases, with 27 bases remaining between them. CDR1 and CDR2 (germline): SQVTM, ANQGSEA. There are 19 residues in the CDR3. In DNA, the CDR3 is TGCAGCGTTGACCCTTGGTCCGAATCGGAGGGGATGTGCTCCTACGAGCAGTACTTC. Its protein is CSVDPWSESEGMCSYEQYF.

This clonotype was observed a handful of times. The chain has TRBV20-1 and TRBJ2-5; 7 positions match TRBD2. This CDR3 contains 15 residues. V was clipped by 3 bases and J by 3 bases; unmatched bases: 10. Looked up from germline, CDR1 is DFQATT and CDR2 is SNEGSKA (reference sequence). The CDR3 protein is CSASAHGGRKETQYF. CDR3 nucleotides: TGCAGTGCTAGCGCTCACGGCGGGAGAAAAGAGACCCAGTACTTC.

There are many counts of this clonotype. The J gene is TRBJ1-5, the V gene TRBV24-1, with D perhaps TRBD1 (6 bases). Germline lookup yields CDR1 KGHDR and CDR2 SFDVKD. V lost 6 bases to trimming and J lost 0 bases, with 20 bases between them. The CDR3 consists of 18 residues. CDR3 in DNA: TGTGCCACCAGTCTGTTGACAGGTGGTTCGGGTAGCAATCAGCCCCAGCATTTT. It codes for CATSLLTGGSGSNQPQHF.